The TCR beta chain described here comes from a study of Graves' ophthalmopathy and Graves' hyperthyroidism. This clonotype was detected ten times or more. In germline, CDR1 is MNHNS, CDR2 SASEGT. Trimming took 6 bases from V and 2 from J, leaving 14 bases between them. The CDR3 covers 14 residues. Clinicians made diagnoses from clinical symptoms, serum thyroxine, TRAb, thyroid ultrasound and orbital computed tomography. Transcripts of RNA were the source for amplifying TCR beta CDR3 regions. First-round RT-PCR relied on HTBI primers, and a second-round multiplex PCR came next. TCRdb called the multiplex PCR reads again in MiXCR, with one record for every CDR3 protein. The sample carries 620,000 or so distinct CDR3 sequences, about 20% recorded once.

The receptor comes from a woman younger than 30 with stable Graves' hyperthyroidism. Some clones in this sample may be carry-over from other donors' samples. This chain links TRBV6-1 with TRBJ2-7; D is undetermined. Sequences were obtained from peripheral blood. The CDR3 reads CASRIAASAYEQYF. CDR3 in DNA: TGTGCCAGCAGAATAGCCGCGAGCGCCTACGAGCAGTACTTC.